This T cell receptor beta chain was recorded in a study of response to subunit inactivated influenza vaccine. TCRdb itself ran the RT-PCR reads through MiXCR, one entry per CDR3 protein. Here the sample spans some 150,000 distinct CDR3 sequences, about 12% being singletons. Trimming shortened V by 10 bases and J by 9 bases, and 10 bases separated the two germline ends. Germline V lookup: CDR1 MNHNY, CDR2 SVGAGI (reference sequence). The CDR3 runs 10 residues. This same sample was also part of a study on T cells expressing NK-cell markers. Per that study: TCR beta cDNA was made by 5'RACE template switching with UMIs. Whether expanded NKG2C+ T cell clones were HCMV specific stayed uncertain.

This specimen was CD8+ T cells sorted from PBMCs, taken approximately 13 days after vaccination. This rearrangement joins TRBV6-6 to TRBJ2-1, with D maybe TRBD2 (5 bases). The sequence came from a man aged 50 to 60 who received an inactivated influenza vaccine. The CDR3 DNA is TGTGCCACCTCGGAGGCTGAGCAGTTCTTC. Translated: CATSEAEQFF.